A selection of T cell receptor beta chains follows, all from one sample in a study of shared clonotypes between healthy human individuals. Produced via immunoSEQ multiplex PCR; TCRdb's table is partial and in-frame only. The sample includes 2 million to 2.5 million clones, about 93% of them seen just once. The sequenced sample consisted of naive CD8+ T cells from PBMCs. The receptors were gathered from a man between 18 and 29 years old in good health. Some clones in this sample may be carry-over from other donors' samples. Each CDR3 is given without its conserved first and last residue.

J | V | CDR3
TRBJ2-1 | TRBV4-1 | ASSQELASNEQF
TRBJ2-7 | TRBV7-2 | ATSPRGVGEQY
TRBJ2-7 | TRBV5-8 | ASSLWSYEQY
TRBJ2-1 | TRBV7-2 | ASSPLALAGPIYNEQF
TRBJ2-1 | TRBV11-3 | ASSLDFSEDEQF
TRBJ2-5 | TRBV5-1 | ASSLWGQEIPTQY
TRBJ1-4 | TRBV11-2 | ASRNGPGNAREKLF
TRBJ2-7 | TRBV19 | ASSLGLGEDEQY
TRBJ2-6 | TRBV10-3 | AISDRTGSSGANVLT
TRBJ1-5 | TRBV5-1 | ASSLAMGGSGNQPQH
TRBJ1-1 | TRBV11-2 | ASSHFHRTNTEAF
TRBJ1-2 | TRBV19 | ASSGEGGAGYT
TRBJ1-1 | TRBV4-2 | ASSPGGDNLSTEAF
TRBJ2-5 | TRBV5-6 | ASSLILAEGIQETQY
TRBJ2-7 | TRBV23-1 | ASSNRTLRDYYEQY
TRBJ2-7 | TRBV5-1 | ASSSTSGTYEQY
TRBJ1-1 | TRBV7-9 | ASSLADAKTEAF